This record concerns one T cell receptor beta chain sequence. The sample belongs to a study of cytomegalovirus exposure and HLA in healthy donors. Researchers ran the PCR with 60 Vbeta and 13 Jbeta primers. TCRdb's copy holds only in-frame clones and misses some; the assay was immunoSEQ multiplex PCR. The table records about 120,000 clones, about a sixth of them present only once. There are 14 residues in the CDR3. Germline V gives CDR1 MNHEY, CDR2 SMNVEV (reference sequence). V was trimmed by 5 bases and J by 4 bases, leaving 14 bases between them. Sequenced material: PBMCs. V gene TRBV27 combines with J gene TRBJ1-2; possibly TRBD1 for D (6 bases). This TCR came from a female donor in good health and CMV-seropositive. CDR3 protein: CASSLTGPPYGYTF. DNA of the CDR3: TGTGCCAGCAGTCTTACAGGGCCCCCCTATGGCTACACCTTC.